The clone carrying this TCR beta chain appeared a few times. Its matching antigen is unknown. This sample is part of a study of cytomegalovirus exposure and HLA in healthy donors. Study-wide results and caveats: A later analysis reportedly identified an Asian-associated ancestry cluster as carrying fewer N-insertions than the roughly 670-donor mean.

Trimming pared 5 bases from V and 1 base from J, leaving 8 bases between. Per the germline V gene, CDR1 is SEHNR and CDR2 is FQNEAQ (reference sequence). The CDR3 sequence is 13 residues long. Amplification used 60 Vbeta primers and 13 Jbeta primers. The assay was immunoSEQ multiplex PCR, and TCRdb's table has in-frame clones only and misses some. The table has 100,000 to 150,000 clones, 60% to 80% seen once. The clonotype was recovered from a woman in her sixties in good health and CMV-seronegative. The sample comprised PBMCs. The chain recombines TRBV7-9 with TRBJ1-1; D uncertain. This chain's CDR3 is CASSPGWNTEAFF. In DNA form, the CDR3 reads TGTGCCAGCAGCCCGGGGTGGAACACTGAAGCTTTCTTT.